This entry is about one T cell receptor beta chain. Its antigen is unknown. No qualities accompany the bases; no much larger clone lies one base away. The method behind the library was RT-PCR. The listed sequencing device is Illumina HiSeq 2500. The public sequencing data were trimmed at Q25 with fastp and processed into clonotypes with MiXCR by TCRdb, which kept only in-frame beta chains. CDR3 protein duplicates are merged, each entry listing the most common genes and DNA. This sample is represented by about 520,000 distinct CDR3 sequences; roughly 23% of them were singletons. The ten largest clones represent 1.5% to 2% of the sample. V trim: 0 bases; J trim: 0 bases; unmatched bases: 10. CDR1 MNHEY and CDR2 SVGAGI are derived from the germline V gene. Counted from cysteine to phenylalanine, this CDR3 has 18 amino acids. CDR3 DNA only is kept here, 54 bases in frame from base 1. This sample is drawn from a study of response to subunit inactivated influenza vaccine listed by TCRdb under 2018. Turning to the overall study: The study used deep quantitative T cell receptor repertoire profiling to track responses to a trivalent subunit inactivated influenza vaccine.

Study-wide conclusions, independent of this receptor: The authors suggested that each seasonal influenza vaccination may recruit only a limited number of new T cells.

Sequenced material: CD4+ T cells sorted from PBMCs, taken more than 4 days after vaccination. This TCR was recovered from a man between 45 and 60 years old who received an inactivated influenza vaccine. Donor details come from another sample of the same person, matched by shared clones. The rearrangement combines TRBV6-5 with TRBJ2-7, with 8 bases matching TRBD2. The CDR3 reads as follows: CASSYSVTLAGNSYEQYF. The DNA sequence is as follows: TGTGCCAGCAGTTACTCTGTCACGCTAGCGGGTAACTCCTACGAGCAGTACTTC.